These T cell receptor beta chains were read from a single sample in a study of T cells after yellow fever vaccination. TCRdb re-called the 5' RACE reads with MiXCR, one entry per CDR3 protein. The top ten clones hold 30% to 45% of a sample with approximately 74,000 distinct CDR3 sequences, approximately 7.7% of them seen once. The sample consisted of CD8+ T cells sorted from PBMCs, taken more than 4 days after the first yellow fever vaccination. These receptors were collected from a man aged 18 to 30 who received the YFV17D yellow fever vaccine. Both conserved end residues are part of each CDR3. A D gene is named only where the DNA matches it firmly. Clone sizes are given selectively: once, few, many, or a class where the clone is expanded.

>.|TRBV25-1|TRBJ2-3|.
CASSEFGRSGWHF
TGTGCCAGCAGTGAATTTGGGAGGTCAGGGTGGCATTTT
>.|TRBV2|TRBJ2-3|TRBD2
CASIRSTAGALQYF
TGTGCCAGCATCAGGTCAACAGCGGGGGCTTTGCAGTATTTT
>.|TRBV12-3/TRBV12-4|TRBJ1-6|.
CASSFGGKGNSPLHF
TGTGCCAGCAGTTTTGGGGGGAAGGGGAATTCACCCCTCCACTTT
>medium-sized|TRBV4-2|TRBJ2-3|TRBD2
CASSQALAGGTDTQYF
TGTGCCAGCAGCCAAGCACTAGCGGGGGGTACAGATACGCAGTATTTT
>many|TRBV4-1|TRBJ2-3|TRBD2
CASSVRPGLADTDTQYF
TGCGCCAGCAGCGTGCGACCGGGACTAGCGGACACAGATACGCAGTATTTT
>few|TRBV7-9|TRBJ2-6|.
CASSLVIISGANVLTF
TGTGCCAGCAGCTTAGTCATCATCTCTGGGGCCAACGTCCTGACTTTC
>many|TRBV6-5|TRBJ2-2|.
CASSYSQNTGELFF
TGTGCCAGCAGTTACTCGCAGAACACCGGGGAGCTGTTTTTT
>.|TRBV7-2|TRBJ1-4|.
CASSFFLGRGKLFF
TGTGCCAGCAGCTTTTTTCTCGGACGGGGAAAACTGTTTTTT
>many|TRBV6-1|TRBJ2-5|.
CASSEGNGQETQYF
TGTGCCAGCAGTGAAGGAAACGGCCAAGAGACCCAGTACTTC
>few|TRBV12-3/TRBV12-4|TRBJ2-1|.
CASSLSGGSRNEQFF
TGTGCCAGCAGTTTATCCGGTGGCTCTAGGAATGAGCAGTTCTTC
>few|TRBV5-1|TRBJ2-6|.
CASSLAEHLSGANVLTF
TGCGCCAGCAGCTTGGCTGAACACCTCTCTGGGGCCAACGTCCTGACTTTC
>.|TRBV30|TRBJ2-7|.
CAWSRFRSYEQYF
TGTGCCTGGAGTAGATTCAGGTCCTACGAGCAGTACTTC
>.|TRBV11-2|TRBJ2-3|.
CASSWRDTQYF
TGTGCCAGCAGTTGGAGGGATACGCAGTATTTT
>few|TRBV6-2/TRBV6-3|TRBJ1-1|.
CASSTSPTQGGFF
TGTGCCAGCAGCACTTCCCCCACTCAGGGAGGTTTCTTT
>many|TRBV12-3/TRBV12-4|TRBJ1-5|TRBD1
CASSFGTAKRPQHF
TGTGCCAGCAGTTTCGGGACAGCCAAGAGGCCCCAGCATTTT
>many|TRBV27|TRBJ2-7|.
CASSFRSSYEQYF
TGTGCCAGCAGTTTCCGGAGCTCCTACGAGCAGTACTTC
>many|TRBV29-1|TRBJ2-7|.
CSVEGDKPYEQYF
TGCAGCGTTGAAGGGGACAAACCCTACGAGCAGTACTTC
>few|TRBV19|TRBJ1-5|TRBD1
CASTTPGQGAYSNQPQHF
TGTGCCAGTACCACGCCGGGACAGGGGGCCTATAGCAATCAGCCCCAGCATTTT
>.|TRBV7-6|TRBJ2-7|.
CASSLAWGPYEQYF
TGTGCCAGCAGCTTAGCATGGGGACCCTACGAGCAGTACTTC
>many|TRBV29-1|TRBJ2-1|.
CSYGARGCCNEQFF
TGCAGCTATGGGGCCAGGGGATGCTGCAATGAGCAGTTCTTC